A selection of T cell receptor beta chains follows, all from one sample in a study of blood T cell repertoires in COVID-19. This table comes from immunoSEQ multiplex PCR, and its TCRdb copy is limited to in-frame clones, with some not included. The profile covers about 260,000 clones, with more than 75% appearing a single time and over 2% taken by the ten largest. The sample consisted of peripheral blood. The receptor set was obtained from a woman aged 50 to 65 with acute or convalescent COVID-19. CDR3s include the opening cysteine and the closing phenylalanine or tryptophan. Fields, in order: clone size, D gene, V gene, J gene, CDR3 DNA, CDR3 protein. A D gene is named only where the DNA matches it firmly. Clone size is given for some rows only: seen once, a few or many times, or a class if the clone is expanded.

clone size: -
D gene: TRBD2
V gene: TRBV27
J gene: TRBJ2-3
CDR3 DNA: TGTGCCAGCACCGTTGGGGGGGGCACAGATACGCAGTATTTT
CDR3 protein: CASTVGGGTDTQYF

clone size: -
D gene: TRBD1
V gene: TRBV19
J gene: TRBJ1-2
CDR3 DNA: TGTGCCAGTAGTGCTGCCGGGACAGGGGCGGACTATGGCTACACCTTC
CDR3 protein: CASSAAGTGADYGYTF

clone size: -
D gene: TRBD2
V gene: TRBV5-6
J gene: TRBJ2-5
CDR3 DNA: TGTGCCAGCAGCTACCTAGCGGGAGGGCCCGAAGAGACCCAGTACTTC
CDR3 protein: CASSYLAGGPEETQYF

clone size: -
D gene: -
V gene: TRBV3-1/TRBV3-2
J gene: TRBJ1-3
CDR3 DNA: TGTGCCACTCAAGACCCTAGCCCCCAAAACACCATATATTTT
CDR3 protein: CATQDPSPQNTIYF

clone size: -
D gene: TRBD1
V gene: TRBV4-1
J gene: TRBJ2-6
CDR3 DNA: TGCGCCAGCAGCCAAGATAGACAGGGCGCGTCTGGGGCCAACGTCCTGACTTTC
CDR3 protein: CASSQDRQGASGANVLTF

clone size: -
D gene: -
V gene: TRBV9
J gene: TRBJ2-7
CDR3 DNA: TGTGCCAGCAGCGCTAGGAGCTCCTACGAGCAGTACTTC
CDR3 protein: CASSARSSYEQYF

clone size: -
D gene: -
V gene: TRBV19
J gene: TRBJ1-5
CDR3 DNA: TGTGCCAGTAGTATACTTGCCAGAACTAGCAATCAGCCCCAGCATTTT
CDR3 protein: CASSILARTSNQPQHF

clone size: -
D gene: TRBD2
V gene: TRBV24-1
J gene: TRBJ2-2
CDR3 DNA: TGTGCCACCAGTGATTCGAGCGGGAGGGCCCGTAACACCGGGGAGCTGTTTTTT
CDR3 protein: CATSDSSGRARNTGELFF

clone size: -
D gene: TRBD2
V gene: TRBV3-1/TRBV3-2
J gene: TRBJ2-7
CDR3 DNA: TGTGCCAGCACTCGGTCTGGCGGGAGCTACGAGCAGTACTTC
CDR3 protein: CASTRSGGSYEQYF

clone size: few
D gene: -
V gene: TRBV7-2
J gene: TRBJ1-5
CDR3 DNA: TGTGCCAGCAGCTATCGATCCAGTAGCAATCAGCCCCAGCATTTT
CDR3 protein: CASSYRSSSNQPQHF

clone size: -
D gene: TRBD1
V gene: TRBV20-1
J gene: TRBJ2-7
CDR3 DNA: TGCAGTGCTAGTGACACCGGGACAGGGGGGTCCTACGAGCAGTACTTC
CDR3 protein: CSASDTGTGGSYEQYF

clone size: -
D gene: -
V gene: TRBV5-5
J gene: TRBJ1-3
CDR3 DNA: TGTGCCAGCAGCTTGCAGGGATCAGGAAACACCATATATTTT
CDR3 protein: CASSLQGSGNTIYF

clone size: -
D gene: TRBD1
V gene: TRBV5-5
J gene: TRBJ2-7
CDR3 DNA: TGTGCCAGCAGCCTGGCCGGGACAGAGGACGAGCAGTACTTC
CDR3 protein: CASSLAGTEDEQYF

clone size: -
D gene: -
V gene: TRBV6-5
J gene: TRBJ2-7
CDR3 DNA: TGTGCCAGCAGGCCTCAGGGGAACGAGCAGTACTTC
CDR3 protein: CASRPQGNEQYF

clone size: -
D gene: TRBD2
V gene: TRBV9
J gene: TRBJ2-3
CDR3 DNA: TGTGCCAGCAGCCGGGGGGGAAACACAGATACGCAGTATTTT
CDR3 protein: CASSRGGNTDTQYF